These 16 T cell receptor beta chains came from one sample sequenced in a study of T-cell reconstitution after alpha-beta-depleted transplantation in children. Preparation of the TCRbeta library used unique molecular identifiers. In TCRdb, the PCR reads were re-called with MiXCR into one record per CDR3 protein. The sample yields 200,000 or so distinct CDR3 sequences, under 8.5% seen once. Sequencing used PBMCs, obtained before TCRalphabeta/CD19-depleted stem cell transplant. These receptor sequences come from a boy aged 2 to 10 with acute lymphoblastic leukemia, due to receive a stem cell transplant.

This clonotype was seen ten or more times. The chain joins TRBV10-3 to TRBJ1-5; D not resolved. CDR1 and CDR2 from the germline V gene are ENHRY and SYGVKD. CDR3 length: 13 residues. V gave up 5 bases and J gave up 10 bases, with 15 bases separating them. In nucleotides, the CDR3 is TGTGCCATCAGTCCCGACGGGGAAGATCCCCAGCATTTT. This gives the protein CAISPDGEDPQHF.

This clonotype was counted many times. The V gene is TRBV11-3, the J gene TRBJ2-2, with D possibly being TRBD1 or TRBD2 (5 bases each). Trimming took off 0 bases at V and 6 bases at J, with 8 bases between the two ends. There are 14 residues in the CDR3. Germline V gene lookup returns CDR1 SGHNT and CDR2 YENEEA. CDR3 in DNA: TGTGCCAGCAGCTTAGAGGGGGATGCCGGGGAGCTGTTTTTT. Its protein product is CASSLEGDAGELFF.

Only a few counts were recorded for this clonotype. The rearrangement uses TRBV12-3 or TRBV12-4 and TRBJ2-4; no clear D. This CDR3 spans 14 amino acids. Trimming took off 3 bases at V and 1 base at J, with 7 bases between the two ends. This CDR3 reads CASSFDVAKNIQYF. The CDR3 bases are TGTGCCAGCAGTTTCGATGTGGCCAAAAACATTCAGTACTTC.

There are many counts of this clonotype. The V and J genes are TRBV28 and TRBJ2-1; TRBD2 agrees at 15 bases. V shed 9 bases and J 7 bases; nucleotides not matched to a gene: 10. CDR3 size: 16 residues. Germline loops: CDR1 MDHEN, CDR2 SYDVKM. The CDR3 DNA reads as TGTGCCAGTGGACTAGCGGGAGGGCCGGAGTTGAATGAGCAGTTCTTC. Its translation: CASGLAGGPELNEQFF.

The chain recombines TRBV27 with TRBJ2-1; the D call may be TRBD1 or TRBD2 (6 bases each). Germline-derived CDR1 and CDR2 are MNHEY and SMNVEV (reference sequence). The ends were cut back, 5 bases at V and 7 bases at J, with 21 bases in the middle. The CDR3 has 16 residues. CDR3 nucleotide sequence: TGTGCCAGCAGTCCTTGGGGGGCCGGACCGGGTAATGAGCAGTTCTTC. Translation gives CASSPWGAGPGNEQFF.

The sample holds many counts of this clonotype. V is TRBV9 and J is TRBJ2-7; D possibly matches TRBD1 or TRBD2 (6 bases each). V was trimmed by 0 bases and J by 0 bases, leaving 7 bases between them. CDR3 size: 14 residues. Germline V gives CDR1 SGDLS, CDR2 YYNGEE. The CDR3 protein is CASSVAGASYEQYF. The CDR3 DNA reads TGTGCCAGCAGCGTAGCGGGGGCCTCCTACGAGCAGTACTTC.

This clonotype has a count of ten or more. The rearrangement links TRBV5-1 to TRBJ1-2; TRBD1 agrees at 7 bases. V lost 0 bases and J lost 4; bases outside the gene matches: 6. Germline-derived CDR1 and CDR2 are SGHRS and YFSETQ. The CDR3 totals 15 residues. The CDR3 DNA reads TGCGCCAGCAGCTTGGCGATCCAGGGGGGCTATGGCTACACCTTC. It specifies CASSLAIQGGYGYTF.

This clonotype was found a few times. The CDR3 loop reads CASSFPTAGVWTSTDTQYF. CDR3 bases: TGTGCCAGCAGTTTTCCTACAGCGGGAGTTTGGACTAGCACAGATACGCAGTATTTT. The V gene is TRBV28, the J gene TRBJ2-3, with 8 bases aligning to TRBD2. Trimming took 3 bases from V and 0 from J; bases not matched to a gene: 14. The CDR3 loop spans 19 amino acids. In germline, CDR1 is MDHEN, CDR2 SYDVKM.

This clonotype was seen at least ten times. This rearrangement joins TRBV4-3 to TRBJ2-5; D is ambiguous. Trimming took off 0 bases at V and 5 bases at J, with 13 bases between the two ends. In germline, CDR1 is LGHNA, CDR2 YSLEER. This CDR3 has 15 residues. In nucleotides, the CDR3 is TGCGCCAGCAGCCAAGATTTGGGGTTCGGGGAGACCCAGTACTTC. Translating gives CASSQDLGFGETQYF.

This clonotype came up a few times. CDR3 DNA: TGCGCCAGCAGCCAGCTATTCGGGGGGGCCCTTTGGGAGCAGTACTTC. Translation gives CASSQLFGGALWEQYF. The J gene is TRBJ2-7, the V gene TRBV4-1, with TRBD2 matching 8 bases. V trimming: 3 bases; J trimming: 7 bases; junction bases outside the gene matches: 14. There are 16 residues in the CDR3. CDR1 MGHRA and CDR2 YSYEKL come from the germline V gene.

At least ten counts were recorded for this clonotype. This rearrangement joins TRBV21-1 to TRBJ2-2; the table's D call, TRBD2, was not checked against the DNA. TRBV21-1 constitutes a pseudogene. This CDR3 has 17 residues. The CDR3 nucleotides read TGTGCCAGCCCCGGGACTCACCGGGCCGCGAGAACCGGGGAGCTGTTTTTT. Its translation is CASPGTHRAARTGELFF.

This clonotype was observed at least ten times. The V and J genes are TRBV12-3 or TRBV12-4 and TRBJ2-1; D unresolved. The CDR3 is made up of 17 amino acids. The germline V and J ends were trimmed by 6 bases and 8 bases, with 26 bases remaining between them. CDR3 sequence: CASSNAPRSPESDEQFF. The CDR3 bases are TGTGCCAGCAGCAATGCCCCCCGGAGCCCCGAGAGCGATGAGCAGTTCTTC.

This clonotype was counted ten times or more. The J gene is TRBJ2-1, the V gene TRBV24-1; no definite D call. The CDR3 loop spans 17 amino acids. With 3 bases removed from V and 4 bases from J, the gap between germline ends came to 18 bases. Germline V gives CDR1 KGHDR, CDR2 SFDVKD. CDR3 sequence reads: CATSDTNPERGYNEQFF. The CDR3 coding sequence is TGTGCCACCAGTGATACGAACCCCGAACGAGGATACAATGAGCAGTTCTTC.

This clonotype was seen at least ten times. This chain uses TRBV10-3 with TRBJ2-1, with 10 bases lining up with TRBD2. The CDR3 length is 13 residues. The germline V gene encodes CDR1 ENHRY and CDR2 SYGVKD. Losses at the gene ends were 10 bases for V and 6 bases for J; bases not matched to a gene: 6. CDR3 protein: CATVAGGGNEQFF. The CDR3 DNA reads as TGTGCCACCGTAGCGGGGGGCGGCAATGAGCAGTTCTTC.

At least ten counts were recorded for this clonotype. The chain joins TRBV29-1 to TRBJ2-1; D is perhaps TRBD1 (6 bases). Trimming removed 4 bases at V and 9 bases at J, with 10 bases between. The germline V gene has CDR1 SQVTM and CDR2 ANQGSEA. The CDR3 totals 11 residues. The CDR3 is CSVVGRGEQFF. The CDR3 DNA reads as TGCAGCGTTGTGGGCAGGGGTGAGCAGTTCTTC.

This clonotype showed up just a few times. The rearrangement links TRBV27 to TRBJ1-6; D is uncertain. V was shortened by 6 bases and J by 2 bases, with 11 bases between the two germline ends. Looked up from germline, CDR1 is MNHEY and CDR2 is SMNVEV (reference sequence). The CDR3 is 15 amino acids. CDR3 coding DNA: TGTGCCAGCAGATCTCCTAGCCCCTATAATTCACCCCTCCACTTT. This codes for CASRSPSPYNSPLHF.